This entry is about one TCR beta chain. Clones were read by immunoSEQ multiplex PCR, and TCRdb kept only the in-frame ones, dropping some. The sample shows about 280,000 clones, under 90% of them seen only once. These data are taken from a study of blood T cell repertoires in COVID-19. Whole-study context: The cDNA or gDNA used as material had been derived from T cells, B-cell-depleted T cells, or PBMCs.

Per germline, CDR1 DFQATT and CDR2 SNEGSKA (reference sequence). V trimming: 3 bases; J trimming: 4 bases; junction bases outside the gene matches: 10. This CDR3 region has 15 residues. Material for sequencing was peripheral blood. This receptor was taken from a woman aged 45 to 65 who had recovered from COVID-19. The chain is built from TRBV20-1 and TRBJ2-5; 8 nucleotides line up with TRBD2. The CDR3, as DNA: TGCAGTGCTAGTTTAAACGGGAGGGCCCGAGAGACCCAGTACTTC. This gives the protein CSASLNGRARETQYF.